This T cell receptor beta chain was profiled in a study of tumor-infiltrating lymphocytes in localized non-small cell lung cancer. Study-wide background: Several tumor histologies, both smoking statuses, and some post-neoadjuvant chemotherapy samples were included. General study points: No T-cell fraction difference was seen between IM1 and IM2 tumors.

The CDR3 is made up of 15 amino acids. Germline V gene sequence: CDR1 LNHNV, CDR2 YYDKDF (reference sequence). Trimming shortened V by 5 bases and J by 5 bases, and 17 bases separated the two germline ends. Method: immunoSEQ multiplex PCR; TCRdb's copy keeps in-frame clones and lacks some. The top ten clones hold approximately 6.4% of a sample with some 17,000 clones, around 85% of them seen once. As for this clone: Its antigen is not known.

The receptor was derived from a human donor with non-small cell lung cancer. The gene calls are TRBV15 and TRBJ2-3; D call uncertain. Sequencing was carried out using lung tumor tissue. The CDR3 loop is CATSLKDPGLDTQYF. In DNA, the CDR3 is TGTGCCACCAGCCTAAAGGACCCAGGTTTAGATACGCAGTATTTT.